The clone carrying this T cell receptor beta chain was recorded at least ten times. Molecular barcoding with unique molecular identifiers was used for the TCRbeta library. One entry per CDR3 protein, called by TCRdb with MiXCR from the PCR reads. Of 200,000 to 250,000 distinct CDR3 sequences in the sample, 9.5% to 15% were seen once. The sample comes from a study of T-cell reconstitution after alpha-beta-depleted transplantation in children. The CDR3 runs to 13 residues. The V end lost 6 bases, the J end lost 6 bases, and 12 bases lay between the germline ends. The chain couples TRBV12-3 or TRBV12-4 to TRBJ1-5, with a tentative D call TRBD1 (5 bases). The TCR sequence derives from a human donor who donated a stem cell graft to a child with acute lymphoblastic leukemia. Sequences were derived from PBMCs from the stem cell graft donor, sampled from the stem cell graft. As DNA, the CDR3 is TGTGCCAGCAGCCGGCAGGGCCGTCAGCCCCAGCATTTT. It yields the protein CASSRQGRQPQHF.